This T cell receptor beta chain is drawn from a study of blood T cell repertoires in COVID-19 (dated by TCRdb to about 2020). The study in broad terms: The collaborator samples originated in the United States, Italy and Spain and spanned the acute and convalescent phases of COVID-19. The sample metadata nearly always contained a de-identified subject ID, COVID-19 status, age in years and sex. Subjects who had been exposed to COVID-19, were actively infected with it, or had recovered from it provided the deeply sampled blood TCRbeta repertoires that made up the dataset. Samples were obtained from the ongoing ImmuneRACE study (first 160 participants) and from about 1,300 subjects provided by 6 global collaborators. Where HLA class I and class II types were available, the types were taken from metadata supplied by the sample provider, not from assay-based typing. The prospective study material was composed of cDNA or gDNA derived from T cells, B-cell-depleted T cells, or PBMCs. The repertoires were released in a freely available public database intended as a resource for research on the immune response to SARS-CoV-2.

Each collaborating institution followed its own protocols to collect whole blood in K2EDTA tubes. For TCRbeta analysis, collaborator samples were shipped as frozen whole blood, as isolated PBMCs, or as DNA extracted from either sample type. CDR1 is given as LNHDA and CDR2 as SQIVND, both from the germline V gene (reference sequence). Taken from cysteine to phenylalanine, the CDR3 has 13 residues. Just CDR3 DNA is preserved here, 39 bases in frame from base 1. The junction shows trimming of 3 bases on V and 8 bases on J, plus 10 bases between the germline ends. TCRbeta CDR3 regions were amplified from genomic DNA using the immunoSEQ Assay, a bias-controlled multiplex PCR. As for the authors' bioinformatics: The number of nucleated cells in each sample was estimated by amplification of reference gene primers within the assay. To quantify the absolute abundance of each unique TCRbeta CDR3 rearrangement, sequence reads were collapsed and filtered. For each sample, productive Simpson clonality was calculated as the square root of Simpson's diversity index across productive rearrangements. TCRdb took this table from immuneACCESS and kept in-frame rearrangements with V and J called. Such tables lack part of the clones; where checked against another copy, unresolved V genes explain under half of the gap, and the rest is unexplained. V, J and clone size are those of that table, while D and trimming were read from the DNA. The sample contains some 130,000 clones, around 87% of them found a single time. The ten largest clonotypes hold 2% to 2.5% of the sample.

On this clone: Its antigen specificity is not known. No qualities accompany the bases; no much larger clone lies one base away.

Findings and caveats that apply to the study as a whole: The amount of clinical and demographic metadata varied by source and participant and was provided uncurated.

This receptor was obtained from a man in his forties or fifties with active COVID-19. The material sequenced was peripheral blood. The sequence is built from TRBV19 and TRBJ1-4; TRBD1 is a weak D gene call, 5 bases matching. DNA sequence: TGTGCCAGTAGTATTCCGGAGGGGGAAAAACTGTTTTTT. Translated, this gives CASSIPEGEKLFF.